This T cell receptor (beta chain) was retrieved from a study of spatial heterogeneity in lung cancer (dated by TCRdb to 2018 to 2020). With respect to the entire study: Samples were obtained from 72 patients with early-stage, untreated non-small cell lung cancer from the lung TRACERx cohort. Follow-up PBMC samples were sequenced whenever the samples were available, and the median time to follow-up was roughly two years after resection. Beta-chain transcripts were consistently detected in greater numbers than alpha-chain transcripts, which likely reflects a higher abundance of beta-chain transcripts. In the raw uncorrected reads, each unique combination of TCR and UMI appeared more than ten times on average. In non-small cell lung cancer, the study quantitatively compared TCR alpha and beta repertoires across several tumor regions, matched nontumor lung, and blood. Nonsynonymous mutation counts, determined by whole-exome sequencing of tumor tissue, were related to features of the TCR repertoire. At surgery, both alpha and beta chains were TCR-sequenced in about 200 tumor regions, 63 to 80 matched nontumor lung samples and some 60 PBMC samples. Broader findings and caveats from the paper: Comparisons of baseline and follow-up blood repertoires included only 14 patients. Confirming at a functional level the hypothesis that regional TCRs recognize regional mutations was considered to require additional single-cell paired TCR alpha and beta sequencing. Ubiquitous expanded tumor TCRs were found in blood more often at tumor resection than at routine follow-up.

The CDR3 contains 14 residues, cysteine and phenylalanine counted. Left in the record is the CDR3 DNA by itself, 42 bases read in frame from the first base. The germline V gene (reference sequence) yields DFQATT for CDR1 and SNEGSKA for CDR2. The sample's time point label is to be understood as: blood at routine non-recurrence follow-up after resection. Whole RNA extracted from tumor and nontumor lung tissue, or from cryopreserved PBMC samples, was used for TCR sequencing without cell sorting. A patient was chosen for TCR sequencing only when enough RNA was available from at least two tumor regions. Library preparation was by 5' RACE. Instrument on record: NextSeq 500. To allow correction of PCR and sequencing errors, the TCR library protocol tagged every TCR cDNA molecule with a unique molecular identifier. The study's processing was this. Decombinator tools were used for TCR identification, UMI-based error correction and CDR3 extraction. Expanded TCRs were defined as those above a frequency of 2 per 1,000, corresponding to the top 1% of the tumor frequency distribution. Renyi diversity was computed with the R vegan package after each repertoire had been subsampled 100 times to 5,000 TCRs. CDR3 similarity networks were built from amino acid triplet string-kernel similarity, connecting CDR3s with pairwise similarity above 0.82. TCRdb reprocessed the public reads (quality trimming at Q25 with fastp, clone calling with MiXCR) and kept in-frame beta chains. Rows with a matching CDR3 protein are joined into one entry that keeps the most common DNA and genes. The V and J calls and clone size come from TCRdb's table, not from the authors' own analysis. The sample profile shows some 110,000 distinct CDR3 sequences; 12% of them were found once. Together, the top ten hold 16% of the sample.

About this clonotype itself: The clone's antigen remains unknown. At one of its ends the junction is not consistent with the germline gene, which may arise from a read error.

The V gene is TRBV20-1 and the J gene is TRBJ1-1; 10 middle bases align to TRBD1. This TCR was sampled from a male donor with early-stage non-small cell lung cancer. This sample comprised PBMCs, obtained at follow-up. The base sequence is TGCAGTGCTCGAGACAGGGGGCCTGACACTGAAGCTTTCTTT. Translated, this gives CSARDRGPDTEAFF.